Listed below are T cell receptor beta chains from one sample, sequenced in a study of shared clonotypes between healthy human individuals. Some clones are missing from TCRdb's copy, which holds only in-frame ones; the method was immunoSEQ multiplex PCR. The sample contains about 2.2 million clones, approximately 94% of which appear only once. The sequenced material came from naive CD8+ T cells from PBMCs. The receptor source for this set is a man between 18 and 29 years old in good health. Some clones in this sample may be carry-over from other donors' samples. Each CDR3 is given with its conserved first and last residue. A D gene is named only where the DNA matches it firmly. For some rows the clone size is stated as once, few or many, or as a class when expanded; others skip it.

d_gene	abundance	v_gene	j_gene	CDR3aa	CDR3nt
TRBD1	-	TRBV13	TRBJ2-3	CASSLGLRQGVMSSTDTQYF	TGTGCCAGCAGCTTAGGTCTCCGGCAGGGGGTGATGAGTAGCACAGATACGCAGTATTTT
-	-	TRBV19	TRBJ1-5	CASSIDLWRTEHSNQPQHF	TGTGCCAGTAGTATAGATCTATGGAGGACAGAACATAGCAATCAGCCCCAGCATTTT
-	-	TRBV7-9	TRBJ2-1	CASSPPPGLDEQFF	TGTGCCAGCAGCCCCCCGCCGGGTCTCGATGAGCAGTTCTTC
-	-	TRBV27	TRBJ2-1	CASSFSGEGYNEQFF	TGTGCCAGCAGTTTTAGTGGGGAAGGGTACAATGAGCAGTTCTTC
-	-	TRBV27	TRBJ2-3	CASSFPPDTQYF	TGTGCCAGCAGTTTTCCCCCAGATACGCAGTATTTT
-	-	TRBV4-3	TRBJ2-7	CASSQGIGTTYEQYF	TGCGCCAGCAGCCAAGGCATAGGGACAACCTACGAGCAGTACTTC
-	-	TRBV19	TRBJ1-1	CATYHRAGNTEAFF	TGTGCCACCTACCACAGGGCGGGGAACACTGAAGCTTTCTTT
TRBD1	-	TRBV13	TRBJ1-2	CASSPRTGVYNYGYTF	TGTGCCAGCAGCCCCAGGACAGGGGTCTATAACTATGGCTACACCTTC
-	-	TRBV4-3	TRBJ2-6	CASSQAYGGGGANVLTF	TGCGCCAGCAGCCAAGCATACGGGGGTGGTGGGGCCAACGTCCTGACTTTC
TRBD2	-	TRBV9	TRBJ2-1	CASSATWAGGPYNEQFF	TGTGCCAGCAGCGCTACGTGGGCGGGAGGGCCTTACAATGAGCAGTTCTTC
-	-	TRBV28	TRBJ1-1	CASILGVKLNTEAFF	TGTGCCAGCATACTGGGGGTCAAGTTGAACACTGAAGCTTTCTTT
-	-	TRBV28	TRBJ1-4	CASSLGQFSNEKLFF	TGTGCCAGCAGTTTAGGGCAGTTTAGCAATGAAAAACTGTTTTTT
TRBD2	-	TRBV27	TRBJ2-2	CASSLRTSGRAPSGELFF	TGTGCCAGCAGTTTGAGGACTAGCGGGAGGGCCCCGTCCGGGGAGCTGTTTTTT
TRBD1	once	TRBV10-3	TRBJ1-3	CAIRSTTGSRGNTIYF	TGTGCCATCCGCTCGACGACAGGGAGCCGAGGAAACACCATATATTTT
-	-	TRBV7-2	TRBJ1-3	CASSSRTYSEGNTIYF	TGTGCCAGCAGCTCCCGGACCTATTCCGAGGGAAACACCATATATTTT
TRBD2	-	TRBV28	TRBJ2-3	CASSLFTSGRYPDTQYF	TGTGCCAGCAGTTTATTTACTAGCGGGAGATATCCAGATACGCAGTATTTT
-	-	TRBV19	TRBJ2-1	CASSYGTRYNEQFF	TGTGCCAGTAGTTACGGGACTCGGTACAATGAGCAGTTCTTC
TRBD2	-	TRBV13	TRBJ2-5	CASSPRLALGGETQYF	TGTGCCAGCAGCCCGAGACTAGCTCTGGGGGGGGAGACCCAGTACTTC
-	-	TRBV30	TRBJ2-7	CACSPGLNYEQYF	TGTGCCTGTTCACCGGGCCTCAACTACGAGCAGTACTTC
TRBD1	-	TRBV27	TRBJ2-7	CASSLRTGYEQYF	TGTGCCAGCAGTTTAAGGACAGGCTACGAGCAGTACTTC
-	-	TRBV7-2	TRBJ2-4	CASSSRQEVLNIQYF	TGTGCCAGCAGCTCAAGACAGGAGGTACTAAACATTCAGTACTTC
-	-	TRBV27	TRBJ2-1	CASSPVRSDSYNEQFF	TGTGCCAGCAGCCCCGTAAGGTCGGACTCCTACAATGAGCAGTTCTTC
-	-	TRBV9	TRBJ1-1	CASSARLADTEAFF	TGTGCCAGCAGCGCCCGGCTGGCGGACACTGAAGCTTTCTTT
-	-	TRBV30	TRBJ1-1	CAWSEGAEAFF	TGTGCCTGGAGTGAGGGAGCTGAAGCTTTCTTT
-	-	TRBV27	TRBJ1-2	CASSSGEGYTF	TGTGCCAGCAGCTCGGGGGAGGGCTACACCTTC
-	-	TRBV7-2	TRBJ2-5	CASSLSERGETQYF	TGTGCCAGCAGCCTTAGTGAACGGGGAGAGACCCAGTACTTC
-	-	TRBV30	TRBJ2-1	CAWERTHLGDEQFF	TGTGCCTGGGAGAGGACTCATTTGGGGGATGAGCAGTTCTTC
-	-	TRBV4-1	TRBJ1-5	CASSQEEGYQPQHF	TGCGCCAGCAGCCAAGAGGAGGGCTATCAGCCCCAGCATTTT
TRBD2	-	TRBV5-1	TRBJ2-6	CASSSGKPLAGGGRANVLTF	TGCGCCAGCAGCTCCGGAAAGCCCCTAGCGGGAGGCGGTAGGGCCAACGTCCTGACTTTC
-	-	TRBV6-1	TRBJ2-7	CASSEYEKQYF	TGTGCCAGCAGTGAATACGAAAAGCAGTACTTC
-	-	TRBV28	TRBJ2-3	CASNPASPTDTQYF	TGTGCCAGCAACCCCGCCTCACCCACAGATACGCAGTATTTT
-	-	TRBV28	TRBJ2-1	CASSGSRLEQFF	TGTGCCAGCAGCGGGTCGCGGCTTGAGCAGTTCTTC
-	-	TRBV9	TRBJ2-1	CASSVGGSTRSYNEQFF	TGTGCCAGCAGCGTAGGGGGTAGCACACGCTCCTACAATGAGCAGTTCTTC
TRBD2	-	TRBV11-2	TRBJ2-7	CASSLGGSSYEQYF	TGTGCCAGCAGCTTGGGGGGGAGCTCCTACGAGCAGTACTTC
TRBD2	once	TRBV27	TRBJ2-7	CASSDTGTTPYEQYF	TGTGCCAGCAGCGATACCGGGACTACCCCCTACGAGCAGTACTTC
-	-	TRBV28	TRBJ2-2	CASGVGELFF	TGTGCCTCCGGGGTGGGGGAGCTGTTTTTT
-	-	TRBV10-1	TRBJ2-1	CAREGSYNEQFF	TGCGCCAGGGAGGGGTCCTACAATGAGCAGTTCTTC
TRBD2	-	TRBV9	TRBJ2-2	CASSEGLAITGELFF	TGTGCCAGCAGCGAGGGACTAGCGATCACCGGGGAGCTGTTTTTT
-	once	TRBV5-4	TRBJ2-7	CASSIPGTNLYEQYF	TGTGCCAGCAGCATTCCCGGGACAAATCTCTACGAGCAGTACTTC
-	-	TRBV9	TRBJ2-7	CASSVDFGSYEQYF	TGTGCCAGCAGCGTAGACTTCGGTTCCTACGAGCAGTACTTC
-	once	TRBV20-1	TRBJ2-1	CSAPTYNEQFF	TGCAGTGCCCCCACGTACAATGAGCAGTTCTTC
-	once	TRBV5-1	TRBJ2-7	CASSLDGAASYEQYF	TGCGCCAGCAGCTTGGACGGGGCCGCCTCCTACGAGCAGTACTTC
-	-	TRBV6-1	TRBJ2-7	CASSDRVPYEQYF	TGTGCCAGCAGTGACAGGGTCCCCTACGAGCAGTACTTC
-	-	TRBV7-9	TRBJ1-1	CASSPRATEAFF	TGTGCCAGCAGCCCCCGGGCCACTGAAGCTTTCTTT
-	-	TRBV2	TRBJ1-1	CASSWGDTEAFF	TGTGCCAGCAGTTGGGGGGACACTGAAGCTTTCTTT